This passage covers 15 T cell receptor beta chains from one sample sequenced in a study of blood T cell repertoires in COVID-19. Profiling relied on immunoSEQ multiplex PCR, and the TCRdb table lists in-frame clones only, not all of them. The sample contains 110,000 to 150,000 clones, around 82% of which appear only once. The material sequenced was peripheral blood. The receptors stem from a human donor in a cohort sampled during active COVID-19.

The J gene is TRBJ1-4, the V gene TRBV7-9; 8 nucleotides align to TRBD1. The CDR3 runs to 16 residues. Trimming removed 2 bases from V and 0 bases from J; junction bases left unmatched: 2. CDR1 and CDR2 (germline): SEHNR, FQNEAQ (reference sequence). The CDR3 loop reads CASSLTGGPTNEKLFF. In DNA, the CDR3 is TGTGCCAGCAGCTTAACAGGGGGTCCAACTAATGAAAAACTGTTTTTT. The entire variable domain, with the rest obtained from reference TRBV7-9 and TRBJ1-4, is as follows: DTGVSQNPRHKITKRGQNVTFRCDPISEHNRLYWYRQTLGQGPEFLTYFQNEAQLEKSRLLSDRFSAERPKGSFSTLEIQRTEQGDSAMYLCASSLTGGPTNEKLFFGSGTQLSVL.

The V call is TRBV5-6, the J call TRBJ2-3; D is possibly TRBD2 (5 bases). V shed 3 bases and J shed 0 bases, with 11 bases lying between them. CDR3 length: 15 residues. Germline-derived CDR1 and CDR2 are SGHDT and YYEEEE. The chain's CDR3 is CASSSLAGSTDTQYF. The DNA of the CDR3 is TGTGCCAGCAGCTCGTTGGCGGGTAGCACAGATACGCAGTATTTT.

This clone was found a few times. Sequence at one end of the junction differs from germline and may be a read error. The V call is TRBV4-1, the J call TRBJ1-5; TRBD1 agrees at 9 bases. CDR1 and CDR2 (germline): MGHRA, YSYEKL. This CDR3 region has 15 residues. Here the CDR3 reads CASSKDRGGNQPQHF. The DNA of the CDR3 is TGCGCCAGCAGCAAAGACAGGGGGGGCAATCAGCCCCAGCATTTT.

The gene calls are TRBV5-1 and TRBJ1-1; TRBD1 matches 7 bases. The CDR3 is made up of 14 amino acids. From germline, CDR1 is SGHRS and CDR2 YFSETQ. J gave up 3 bases and V 3 bases, and 5 bases lay outside the gene matches. CDR3 coding DNA: TGCGCCAGCAGCTACAGGGGAGTTGACACTGAAGCTTTCTTT. It yields the protein CASSYRGVDTEAFF.

The genes are TRBV19 and TRBJ1-5; TRBD1 matches 9 bases. Per germline, CDR1 LNHDA and CDR2 SQIVND (reference sequence). The V segment lost 3 bases and the J segment 6 bases; nucleotides outside the gene matches: 18. The CDR3 runs to 19 residues. The CDR3 nucleotides read TGTGCCAGTAGTATTGGGACAGGGTTTGTCGTTGGCCCCAGTCAGCCCCAGCATTTT. This encodes CASSIGTGFVVGPSQPQHF.

This chain joins TRBV7-9 and TRBJ1-6; 7 nucleotides line up with TRBD1. The V gene end was trimmed by 5 bases and the J gene end by 3 bases; junction bases not matched to a gene: 13. From germline, CDR1 is SEHNR and CDR2 FQNEAQ (reference sequence). This CDR3 comprises 18 residues. This chain's CDR3 is CASSRKGQPKGYNSPLHF. CDR3 bases: TGTGCCAGCAGCCGAAAGGGACAGCCTAAGGGCTATAATTCACCCCTCCACTTT.

The rearrangement links TRBV29-1 to TRBJ1-4; D is unresolved. Germline values: CDR1 SQVTM, CDR2 ANQGSEA. There are 12 residues in the CDR3. Trimming cost V 4 bases and J 7 bases, with 10 bases left between them. Here the CDR3 reads CSVVARGEKLFF. CDR3 DNA sequence: TGCAGCGTTGTGGCCCGGGGTGAAAAACTGTTTTTT. The entire variable domain, with the rest obtained from reference TRBV29-1 and TRBJ1-4, is as follows: SAVISQKPSRDICQRGTSLTIQCQVDSQVTMMFWYRQQPGQSLTLIATANQGSEATYESGFVIDKFPISRPNLTFSTLTVSNMSPEDSSIYLCSVVARGEKLFFGSGTQLSVL.

The chain has TRBV6-6 and TRBJ1-5; a possible D gene is TRBD1 (5 bases). CDR3 length: 14 residues. Trimming took 8 bases from V and 0 from J, leaving 11 bases between them. Germline CDR1 is MNHNY and CDR2 is SVGAGI (reference sequence). CDR3 loop: CASQLDSSNQPQHF. CDR3 sequence (DNA): TGTGCCAGCCAACTCGACAGTAGCAATCAGCCCCAGCATTTT.

This chain uses TRBV11-2 with TRBJ2-3, with D hard to call. The CDR3 extends over 13 amino acids. Germline assignment: CDR1 SGHAT and CDR2 FQNNGV. The V and J ends lost 5 bases and 2 bases respectively, with 8 bases between them. This CDR3 is CASSPRFTDTQYF. CDR3 nucleotides: TGTGCCAGCAGCCCCCGGTTCACAGATACGCAGTATTTT.

V usage is TRBV7-3 and J usage is TRBJ2-1; perhaps TRBD2 as D (6 bases). V lost 5 bases and J 6 bases, leaving 14 bases between the germline ends. This CDR3 region has 14 residues. Germline V CDR1 and CDR2: SGHTA, FQGTGA. Written as DNA, the CDR3 is TGTGCCAGCAGCCCCCAGACTAGTAGCAATGAGCAGTTCTTC. Its protein product is CASSPQTSSNEQFF.

The gene calls are TRBV28 and TRBJ1-3; 7 positions agree with TRBD1. Germline values: CDR1 MDHEN, CDR2 SYDVKM. The CDR3 has 15 residues. Trimming at V came to 6 bases and at J to 0 bases, leaving 5 bases not matched to a gene. The DNA for the CDR3 is TGTGCCAGCAGCCGGGACAGCTCCTCTGGAAACACCATATATTTT. Its protein product is CASSRDSSSGNTIYF.

V gene TRBV5-5 combines with J gene TRBJ1-5; D not resolved. V lost 0 bases and J lost 2, with 12 bases in between. Per germline, CDR1 SGHKS and CDR2 YYEKEE (reference sequence). This CDR3 is 16 amino acids long. CDR3 nucleotides: TGTGCCAGCAGCTTGGTGGCGGGGTTCGGCAATCAGCCCCAGCATTTT. Its translation: CASSLVAGFGNQPQHF.

The gene calls are TRBV6-5 and TRBJ1-6, with D tentatively TRBD1 (6 bases). Germline V gene data show CDR1 as MNHEY and CDR2 as SVGAGI. The CDR3 has 14 amino acids. V lost 6 bases and J lost 9, with 15 bases in between. The CDR3 protein is CASSGDTSTSPLHF. In DNA, the CDR3 is TGTGCCAGCAGCGGGGACACAAGCACTTCACCCCTCCACTTT.

This chain links TRBV7-2 with TRBJ1-6, with 10 positions matching TRBD1. Looked up from germline, CDR1 is SGHTA and CDR2 is FQGNSA. The CDR3 has 16 amino acids. With 10 bases clipped from V and 0 bases from J, the junction kept 6 bases outside the gene matches. CDR3 in amino acids: CAIPGQGSSYNSPLHF. CDR3 bases: TGTGCCATCCCGGGACAGGGGAGCTCCTATAATTCACCCCTCCACTTT.

V gene TRBV5-1 combines with J gene TRBJ2-3; 8 bases line up with TRBD2. Germline lookup yields CDR1 SGHRS and CDR2 YFSETQ. The CDR3 consists of 16 residues. With V trimmed by 2 bases and J by 1 base, 6 bases remained unmatched. The CDR3 protein is CASSFHNSGGTDTQYF. The CDR3 DNA is TGCGCCAGCAGCTTCCATAATAGCGGGGGCACAGATACGCAGTATTTT. Using reference TRBV5-1 and TRBJ2-3 for the parts outside the CDR3, the full variable domain is KAGVTQTPRYLIKTRGQQVTLSCSPISGHRSVSWYQQTPGQGLQFLFEYFSETQRNKGNFPGRFSGRQFSNSRSEMNVSTLELGDSALYLCASSFHNSGGTDTQYFGPGTRLTVL.